This T cell receptor (beta chain) was identified in a study of cytomegalovirus exposure and HLA in healthy donors. About the study: A prior analysis found about 110 million unique TCR beta sequences from 150 million to 200 million T cells.

CDR1 and CDR2 from the germline V gene are SEHNR and FQNEAQ (reference sequence). Trimming took 5 bases from V and 1 from J, leaving 5 bases between them. The CDR3 has 12 amino acids. It was with 60 Vbeta and 13 Jbeta primers that the PCR ran. Clones were read by immunoSEQ multiplex PCR, and TCRdb kept only the in-frame ones, dropping some. The sample yields 200,000 to 250,000 clones, about 80% seen once. This clone was seen a handful of times. Its antigen is undetermined. All the people who gave samples were healthy bone marrow donors. Study observations and caveats: As confirmed in vitro, three CMV-associated chains were specific for CMV antigens. According to an earlier analysis, most TCR beta V segments yielded productive rearrangements about 90% or about 30% of the time.

The clonotype comes from a man aged 18 to 30 in good health and CMV-seronegative. Sequencing used PBMCs. The chain is built from TRBV7-9 and TRBJ1-1; D unresolved. CDR3 sequence reads: CASSPQNTEAFF. The CDR3 nucleotides are TGTGCCAGCAGCCCCCAGAACACTGAAGCTTTCTTT.